Sequencing of this T cell receptor (beta chain) was carried out in a study of regulatory T cells in long-lasting Graves disease. This clonotype was seen more than once but under ten times. Lacking the conserved final phenylalanine or tryptophan, this CDR3 likely reflects a read error. Specified time point: newly diagnosed GD, antithyroid drugs for less than 3 months. The TCR library used RNA extracted from PBMCs. Trimming removed 4 bases at V and 0 bases at J, with 16 bases between. The CDR3 extends over 16 amino acids. Germline V gene lookup returns CDR1 MNHGY and CDR2 SVAAGI. Building of the TCR beta libraries involved iRepertoire HTBI primers and Arm-PCR of CDR3 regions. TCRdb fed the multiplex PCR reads into MiXCR, producing one record per CDR3 protein. The sample lists approximately 400,000 distinct CDR3 sequences, under 15% occurring once. These records were also assigned to another study, of T cells in Graves' hyperthyroidism and ophthalmopathy. As reported in that work: Researchers barred patients who had uncontrolled infection, other autoimmune disease, pregnancy or lactation.

The sequencing used peripheral blood mononuclear cells (PBMCs), collected at new diagnosis, from a patient treated with antithyroid drugs. This clonotype was obtained from a woman aged 25 to 45 with Graves disease. The rearrangement links TRBV6-9 to TRBJ2-7, with D hard to call. Here the CDR3 reads CASSSAASRSSYEQYL. In nucleotides, the CDR3 is TGTGCCAGCAGTTCTGCGGCGAGCCGAAGCTCCTACGAGCAGTACCTC.